The rows below give T cell receptor beta chains drawn from one sample of a study of T cells in Graves' hyperthyroidism and ophthalmopathy. TCRdb passed the multiplex PCR reads through MiXCR, listing each CDR3 protein once. Here the sample spans about 420,000 distinct CDR3 sequences, 15% to 18% being singletons. The sequenced sample was blood. These receptors came from a woman between 18 and 29 years old with Graves' hyperthyroidism. CDR3s include the opening cysteine and the closing phenylalanine or tryptophan. Fields, in order: D gene, V gene, clone size, J gene, CDR3 DNA, CDR3 protein. D genes are given only for firm matches. Size values are once, few and many counts, or a class for expanded clones, and some rows have none.

-	TRBV5-1	few	TRBJ2-1	TGCGCCAGCAGCCCACGTCTGGGGGGTAGGTACAATGAGCAGTTCTTC	CASSPRLGGRYNEQFF
TRBD1	TRBV2	many	TRBJ1-6	TGTGCCAGCAGATGGGACAGGGATAATTCACCCCTCCACTTT	CASRWDRDNSPLHF
TRBD1	TRBV3-1	many	TRBJ2-7	TGTGCCAGCAGCCAGATGCGGACAGGGGCGTCCTACGAGCAGTACTTC	CASSQMRTGASYEQYF
-	TRBV7-9	many	TRBJ1-5	TGTGCCAGCAGCTTAGGGACATCGACCGATTATGGGGGTCGGCCCCAGCATTTT	CASSLGTSTDYGGRPQHF
TRBD2	TRBV6-2/TRBV6-3	-	TRBJ2-2	TGTGCCAGCAATTCGCCGACTAGCGGGATGGGCGACACCGGGGAGCTGTTTTTT	CASNSPTSGMGDTGELFF
TRBD2	TRBV12-5	many	TRBJ2-5	TGTGCTAGTGGTTTGGTAACCGGGGGGGGCCGGGGGCGAGAGACCCAGTACTTC	CASGLVTGGGRGRETQYF
TRBD1	TRBV12-3/TRBV12-4	many	TRBJ1-5	TGTGCCAGCAGTTTGGGGGGACAGGGTGTTTATAGCAATCAGCCCCAGCATTTT	CASSLGGQGVYSNQPQHF
-	TRBV2	-	TRBJ1-1	TGTGCCAACAGTGAGGCGTTAATGAACACTGAAGCTTTCTTT	CANSEALMNTEAFF
-	TRBV30	few	TRBJ2-5	TGTGCCTGGAGTGGAGAGGAGGGGGAGACCCAGTACTTC	CAWSGEEGETQYF
TRBD1	TRBV5-1	-	TRBJ2-5	TGCGCCAGCAGCATAGGACAGGGAGGTACCCAGTACTTC	CASSIGQGGTQYF
TRBD2	TRBV5-1	many	TRBJ2-1	TGCGCCAGCAGCTACCCGGGACTAGCGGGACGCAATGAGCAGTTCTTC	CASSYPGLAGRNEQFF
-	TRBV11-3	-	TRBJ2-5	TGTGCCAGCAGCTTAGCTGTGGACCAAGAGACCCAGTACTTC	CASSLAVDQETQYF
TRBD2	TRBV20-1	many	TRBJ2-1	TGCAGTGCTGAGGGACTAGCGGGAGACAATGAGCAGTTCTTC	CSAEGLAGDNEQFF
-	TRBV10-3	-	TRBJ2-1	TGTGCCATCAGTGACTCGGGTGGAAAAGGAAAGTCCTACAATGAGCAGTTCTTC	CAISDSGGKGKSYNEQFF
-	TRBV7-2	-	TRBJ1-5	TGTGCCAGCAGCTTAAGCGGCAGGGGAAGGCGCCGTCAGCCCCAGCATTTT	CASSLSGRGRRRQPQHF
-	TRBV5-4	-	TRBJ2-7	TGTGTCAGCAGCCTTCCCGGCTACGAGCAGTACTTC	CVSSLPGYEQYF
-	TRBV6-1	many	TRBJ1-6	TGTGCCAGCAGTGGCCGGGCCTGGGATTCACCCCTCCACTTT	CASSGRAWDSPLHF
-	TRBV20-1	many	TRBJ2-5	TGCAGTGTGTCAGGGGGGGGAAGGGATTTGGAGACCCAGTACTTC	CSVSGGGRDLETQYF
-	TRBV10-3	-	TRBJ2-7	TGTGCCATCAGTTCTAGCCGGGGTAGCGGCAGCTACGAGCAGTACTTC	CAISSSRGSGSYEQYF
-	TRBV18	many	TRBJ1-5	TGTGCCAGCTCACCAGGGAATCAGCCCCAGCATTTT	CASSPGNQPQHF
TRBD2	TRBV20-1	-	TRBJ2-3	TGCAGTGCTGCTGGACTAGCGGGGGCCCCGATAGCAGATACGCAGTATTTT	CSAAGLAGAPIADTQYF
-	TRBV6-1	-	TRBJ2-1	TGTGCCAGCAGCTCGAGAAGAGCGGACTCCTACAATGAGCAGTTCTTC	CASSSRRADSYNEQFF
-	TRBV12-3/TRBV12-4	many	TRBJ1-4	TGTGCCAGCAGTTTTGGGGGGCCGGATGAAAAACTGTTTTTT	CASSFGGPDEKLFF
TRBD2	TRBV20-1	-	TRBJ2-5	TGCAGTGCTACCGGACTAGCGGGAGTGGTGGAGACCCAGTACTTC	CSATGLAGVVETQYF
-	TRBV20-1	-	TRBJ2-7	TGCAGTGCTAGTTCGGTCGTTAGGCCGAACGAGCAGTACTTC	CSASSVVRPNEQYF
TRBD1	TRBV7-8	few	TRBJ1-4	TGTGCCAGCAGCCAGGGGGACAGGGGGCCTAATGAAAAACTGTTTTTT	CASSQGDRGPNEKLFF
-	TRBV5-1	many	TRBJ2-1	TGCGCCAGCAGGCGACAGGCGGGGTCCTACAATGAGCAGTTCTTC	CASRRQAGSYNEQFF
TRBD2	TRBV7-2	many	TRBJ2-7	TGTGCCAGCAGCTTAAGCGGGAGGCTTAGCTACGAGCAGTACTTC	CASSLSGRLSYEQYF
-	TRBV27	many	TRBJ2-2	TGTGCCAGCAGTGGAAGAATCTTCACCGGGGAGCTGTTTTTT	CASSGRIFTGELFF
-	TRBV11-3	many	TRBJ1-1	TGTGCCAGCAGCTTAAAGGGTAGGAACACTGAAGCTTTCTTT	CASSLKGRNTEAFF
-	TRBV4-1	-	TRBJ1-4	TGCGCCAGCAGCCAACGTGAAAAACTGTTTTTT	CASSQREKLFF
TRBD2	TRBV20-1	many	TRBJ2-1	TGCAGTGCTCCCCGGGACTACCCAGACTTCAATGAGCAGTTCTTC	CSAPRDYPDFNEQFF
-	TRBV30	many	TRBJ1-2	TGTGCCGTTCAAATCTATGGCTACACCTTC	CAVQIYGYTF
-	TRBV18	many	TRBJ2-5	TGTGCCAGCTCACCCCCGAGTAGGAGGGAGACCCAGTACTTC	CASSPPSRRETQYF
-	TRBV4-1	-	TRBJ2-5	TGCGCCAGCAGCCAAGATCGTCCGGGCCTCCAAGAGACCCAGTACTTC	CASSQDRPGLQETQYF
TRBD1	TRBV6-5	many	TRBJ1-6	TGTGCCAGCAGTTACGGGGACAGGATCACCTATAATTCACCCCTCCACTTT	CASSYGDRITYNSPLHF
TRBD2	TRBV11-2	many	TRBJ2-5	TGTGCCAGCAGCTCGGGGACTAGCGGGCTAAAGGAGACCCAGTACTTC	CASSSGTSGLKETQYF
TRBD1	TRBV20-1	many	TRBJ2-5	TGCAGTGCTAGCGACGGACAGGGAGAAGAGACCCAGTACTTC	CSASDGQGEETQYF
TRBD1	TRBV9	-	TRBJ2-1	TGTGCCAGCAGCGTAGCTCAACCGGGACAGTCGGTCAATGAGCAGTTCTTC	CASSVAQPGQSVNEQFF
-	TRBV5-6	many	TRBJ1-5	TGTGCCAGCAGCCGCGGCGGGGGGGATCAGCCCCAGCATTTT	CASSRGGGDQPQHF
-	TRBV5-1	-	TRBJ2-7	TGCGCCAGCAGCTTGGAAGAGGTAGACCGCTACGAGCAGTACTTC	CASSLEEVDRYEQYF
TRBD2	TRBV20-1	-	TRBJ2-1	TGCAGTGCGTCAAACGACCCTAGGGAGGGGAGGGCCTACAATGAGCAGTTCTTC	CSASNDPREGRAYNEQFF
-	TRBV14	-	TRBJ1-4	TGTGCCAGCAGCCAAGTCGGGGTGGCTAATGAAAAACTGTTTTTT	CASSQVGVANEKLFF
TRBD1	TRBV29-1	-	TRBJ1-1	TGCAGCGCGGGCCTAGGACAGGGGGTAACTGAAGCTTTCTTT	CSAGLGQGVTEAFF
-	TRBV6-1	many	TRBJ1-6	TGTGCCAGCAGTGAAGCTGACGTGTCGGTACATTCACCCCTCCACTTT	CASSEADVSVHSPLHF
-	TRBV30	many	TRBJ1-1	TGTGCCTGGAGTGTACGTGGTTACACTGAAGCTTTCTTT	CAWSVRGYTEAFF
-	TRBV28	many	TRBJ2-7	TGTGCCCGCAACCGAGACGTTAGCTCCTACGAGCAGTACTTC	CARNRDVSSYEQYF
TRBD2	TRBV20-1	-	TRBJ2-7	TGCAGTGCTAGCTCCGGGACTAGCTACCACGAGCAGTACTTC	CSASSGTSYHEQYF
-	TRBV29-1	few	TRBJ2-1	TGCAGCGTTGAAGATCCGGGATCCCTTCCGGGATACAATGAGCAGTTCTTC	CSVEDPGSLPGYNEQFF
-	TRBV5-6	-	TRBJ2-7	TGTGCCAGCAGCTTGGAGAGGGGGCGGGGATACGAGCAGTACTTC	CASSLERGRGYEQYF
TRBD1	TRBV5-4	few	TRBJ1-5	TGTGCCAGCAGCTTGCGGGACAGGGGAGGAGAACAGCCCCAGCATTTT	CASSLRDRGGEQPQHF
TRBD1	TRBV28	many	TRBJ1-3	TGTGCCAGCAGTTCACACGGGACAGGGGGCGGAAACACCATATATTTT	CASSSHGTGGGNTIYF
TRBD1	TRBV6-1	many	TRBJ2-4	TGTGCCAGCAGTTCTCGGGACAGGGAAAACATTCAGTACTTC	CASSSRDRENIQYF
-	TRBV7-8	-	TRBJ2-1	TGTGCCAGCAGCTTAGAGTCCAGGGGAATAAACAATGAGCAGTTCTTC	CASSLESRGINNEQFF